A selection of T cell receptor beta chains follows, all from one sample in a study of blood T cell repertoires in COVID-19. Produced via immunoSEQ multiplex PCR; TCRdb's table is partial and in-frame only. The sample yields almost 95,000 clones, around 90% seen once. The sequenced sample consisted of peripheral blood. The receptor source for this set is a woman aged 60-75 years with COVID-19, enrolled during active disease. Each CDR3 is given with its conserved first and last residue. Clone sizes are given selectively: once, few, many, or a class where the clone is expanded.

clone_size: few; v_call: TRBV4-2; cdr3_aa: CASSQPDRFETQYF
clone_size: -; v_call: TRBV5-8; cdr3_aa: CASSREVADNEKLFF
clone_size: -; v_call: TRBV7-8; cdr3_aa: CASSLPTGGGYTF
clone_size: -; v_call: TRBV5-1; cdr3_aa: CASSLDLGSSSYEQYF
clone_size: -; v_call: TRBV4-3; cdr3_aa: CASSQDAGLDGYTF
clone_size: -; v_call: TRBV6-5; cdr3_aa: CASSYSNQGAYSPLHF
clone_size: -; v_call: TRBV6-2/TRBV6-3; cdr3_aa: CASSYSTGVTDTQYF
clone_size: few; v_call: TRBV12-3/TRBV12-4; cdr3_aa: CATPIRAGGGYTF
clone_size: -; v_call: TRBV9; cdr3_aa: CASSKDRGRSHGYTF
clone_size: -; v_call: TRBV4-2; cdr3_aa: CASSQDLPGGYGYTF
clone_size: -; v_call: TRBV7-3; cdr3_aa: CASSLNRRTEAFF
clone_size: -; v_call: TRBV11-3; cdr3_aa: CASSLGAAGDTDTQYF
clone_size: -; v_call: TRBV27; cdr3_aa: CASRRDRGSNSPLHF
clone_size: few; v_call: TRBV6-5; cdr3_aa: CASISTNNQPQHF
clone_size: -; v_call: TRBV2; cdr3_aa: CASSELQRTDTQYF
clone_size: -; v_call: TRBV5-4; cdr3_aa: CASSSSGGLINEQFF
clone_size: -; v_call: TRBV4-2; cdr3_aa: CASSQGGVTGEQYF
clone_size: -; v_call: TRBV7-9; cdr3_aa: CASSLLAGGETQYF
clone_size: -; v_call: TRBV5-6; cdr3_aa: CASSFVRGTHTGEKLFF
clone_size: -; v_call: TRBV7-8; cdr3_aa: CASSLTAGLTEAFF
clone_size: -; v_call: TRBV2; cdr3_aa: CASSADRGSHNEQFF
clone_size: -; v_call: TRBV4-2; cdr3_aa: CASSQASSGDKGVYGYTF
clone_size: -; v_call: TRBV27; cdr3_aa: CATGRSSPLHF
clone_size: -; v_call: TRBV28; cdr3_aa: CASSSPGTGWTYEQYF
clone_size: -; v_call: TRBV6-5; cdr3_aa: CASADRGQANEKLFF
clone_size: -; v_call: TRBV11-3; cdr3_aa: CASSSPGGDRGGQPQHF
clone_size: -; v_call: TRBV2; cdr3_aa: CASSEVAGGETQYF
clone_size: -; v_call: TRBV2; cdr3_aa: CASRTGTSGGQETQYF
clone_size: once; v_call: TRBV7-2; cdr3_aa: CASTLGGNYGYTF